What follows describes a single TCR beta chain. V was cut by 9 bases and J by 1 base, with 11 bases left in between. CDR3 length equals 13 residues. The sample is drawn from a study of blood T cell repertoires in COVID-19. Some clones are missing from TCRdb's copy, which holds only in-frame ones; the method was immunoSEQ multiplex PCR. The profile covers 190,000 or so clones, with approximately 88% appearing a single time and 3.5% to 5% taken by the ten largest. The chain recombines TRBV12-3 or TRBV12-4 with TRBJ2-3, with a weak D call TRBD2 (6 bases). This clonotype originated in a woman younger than 45 with acute or convalescent COVID-19. Sequenced sample: peripheral blood. CDR3 nucleotide sequence: TGTGCCAGTCTAGCGAGCGGCACAGATACGCAGTATTTT. Its protein product is CASLASGTDTQYF.